The 9 T cell receptor beta chains in this list originate from one sample, sequenced in a study of cytomegalovirus exposure and HLA in healthy donors. PCR employed 60 Vbeta and 13 Jbeta primers. Sequencing was performed with immunoSEQ multiplex PCR; in TCRdb, only in-frame clones are kept and a portion is missing. Among some 150,000 clones, roughly 76% were seen once, and the ten largest hold 13%. The source material was PBMCs. These receptors all come from a woman between 45 and 65 years old in good health and CMV-seronegative.

The chain couples TRBV30 to TRBJ1-4; TRBD1 matches 7 bases. This CDR3 contains 15 residues. Per the germline V gene, CDR1 is GTSNPN and CDR2 is SVGIG (reference sequence). J was trimmed by 9 bases and V by 3 bases; bases with no gene match: 13. CDR3 residues: CAWSRNRGSGKKLFF. For the CDR3, the DNA is TGTGCCTGGAGCCGGAACAGGGGTAGTGGTAAAAAACTGTTTTTT.

The V and J genes are TRBV5-1 and TRBJ1-1; 8 bases agree with TRBD1. J lost 2 bases, V lost 4 bases, and 13 bases had no gene match. The CDR3 runs to 17 residues. Germline V gives CDR1 SGHRS, CDR2 YFSETQ. Written as DNA, the CDR3 is TGCGCCAGCAGCAGGACAGGGAGGGACGTGTTTAACACTGAAGCTTTCTTT. It translates to CASSRTGRDVFNTEAFF.

The chain uses TRBV11-2 and TRBJ2-3; TRBD2 is a possible D gene (6 bases). There are 14 residues in the CDR3. Trimming stripped 5 bases from V and 5 bases from J, with 14 bases between. Per the germline V gene, CDR1 is SGHAT and CDR2 is FQNNGV. The CDR3 DNA sequence: TGTGCCAGCAGCCGGTACGGGGGTGGAGATACGCAGTATTTT. Its protein product is CASSRYGGGDTQYF. Full variable domain (outside the CDR3, taken from reference TRBV11-2 and TRBJ2-3): EAGVAQSPRYKIIEKRQSVAFWCNPISGHATLYWYQQILGQGPKLLIQFQNNGVVDDSQLPKDRFSAERLKGVDSTLKIQPAKLEDSAVYLCASSRYGGGDTQYFGPGTRLTVL.

The chain is built from TRBV9 and TRBJ1-1; no clear D. This CDR3 is 17 amino acids long. V gave up 0 bases and J gave up 4 bases, with 19 bases separating them. Germline V gives CDR1 SGDLS, CDR2 YYNGEE. This CDR3 reads CASSVGGAGIPGTEAFF. In DNA form, the CDR3 reads TGTGCCAGCAGCGTAGGAGGAGCCGGCATTCCTGGCACTGAAGCTTTCTTT.

The chain joins TRBV9 to TRBJ1-1, with D perhaps TRBD1 (5 bases). The CDR3 runs to 16 residues. The germline V gene encodes CDR1 SGDLS and CDR2 YYNGEE. Trimming left V 4 bases short and J 0 bases short, with 16 bases between. The chain's CDR3 is CASSPPGGGLNTEAFF. Here the CDR3 DNA reads TGTGCCAGCAGCCCCCCCGGGGGAGGGCTGAACACTGAAGCTTTCTTT.

The V gene is TRBV9, the J gene TRBJ2-2; D is possibly TRBD1 (5 bases). The CDR3 runs 13 residues. V was clipped by 4 bases and J by 7 bases, with 11 bases between them. The germline gives CDR1 SGDLS, CDR2 YYNGEE. The CDR3 spells CASSFSGFGELFF. CDR3 bases: TGTGCCAGCAGCTTCTCAGGGTTCGGGGAGCTGTTTTTT. The variable domain in full, completed from reference TRBV9 and TRBJ2-2, reads DSGVTQTPKHLITATGQRVTLRCSPRSGDLSVYWYQQSLDQGLQFLIQYYNGEERAKGNILERFSAQQFPDLHSELNLSSLELGDSALYFCASSFSGFGELFFGEGSRLTVL.

This rearrangement joins TRBV5-6 to TRBJ2-2; D not certain. Trimming removed 5 bases from V and 6 bases from J, with 11 bases in between. The CDR3 loop spans 13 amino acids. The germline V gene has CDR1 SGHDT and CDR2 YYEEEE. DNA of the CDR3: TGTGCCAGCAGGAAGAATCGGGCCGGGGAGCTGTTTTTT. Translation gives CASRKNRAGELFF.

V usage is TRBV25-1 and J usage is TRBJ1-1; 8 nucleotides match TRBD1. Per the germline V gene, CDR1 is MGHDK and CDR2 is SYGVNS. V dropped 6 bases and J dropped 5; count of bases not matched to a gene: 5. CDR3 size: 13 residues. The CDR3 here is CASSVTGGTEAFF. CDR3 in DNA: TGTGCCAGCAGCGTTACAGGGGGGACTGAAGCTTTCTTT.

This chain connects TRBV27 to TRBJ1-5, with TRBD1 as a possible D gene (6 bases). In germline, CDR1 is MNHEY, CDR2 SMNVEV (reference sequence). Trimming took 8 bases from V and 6 from J, leaving 17 bases between them. The CDR3 spans 14 residues. Written as DNA, the CDR3 is TGTGCCAGCGGAGGGGGGGCGTCGAGTCAGCCCCAGCATTTT. Amino acid sequence: CASGGGASSQPQHF.